Listed here are 10 T cell receptor beta chains from one sample, sequenced in a study of PD-L1 blockade in urothelial cancer. The time point denotes: pretreatment peripheral blood. Profiled with immunoSEQ multiplex PCR; TCRdb holds only in-frame clones, not every one. The table lists roughly 40,000 clones, around nine tenths of them singletons, with 20% to 30% in the top ten. The sequencing used PBMCs, collected around atezolizumab (anti-PD-L1) treatment. The receptors derive from a donor over 35 with urothelial cancer.

This clone was seen only a few times. The genes are TRBV2 and TRBJ2-1, with a tentative D call TRBD1 (6 bases). There are 12 residues in the CDR3. Germline CDR1 and CDR2: SNHLY and FYNNEI. Trimming pared 8 bases from V and 13 bases from J, leaving 18 bases between. The CDR3 sequence is CASSLGNRAQFF. In nucleotides, the CDR3 is TGTGCCAGCTCGCTGGGGAACAGGGCCCAGTTCTTC.

The rearrangement uses TRBV19 and TRBJ2-2; 13 positions agree with TRBD2. After removal of 6 bases from V and 12 bases from J, the junction contained 10 bases not matched to a gene. This CDR3 is built from 15 residues. From germline, CDR1 is LNHDA and CDR2 SQIVND (reference sequence). The CDR3 is CASSISGTSGTKLFF. CDR3 nucleotide sequence: TGTGCCAGTAGCATTTCCGGGACTAGCGGGACTAAGCTGTTTTTT.

V gene TRBV28 combines with J gene TRBJ1-1, with a weak D call TRBD1 (6 bases). Looked up from germline, CDR1 is MDHEN and CDR2 is SYDVKM. V lost 6 bases, J lost 5 bases, and 13 bases lay in between. The CDR3 loop spans 13 amino acids. The DNA of the CDR3 is TGTGCCAGCAGGTACAGGGTAGGAACTGAAGCTTTCTTT. Translation gives CASRYRVGTEAFF. The variable domain in full, completed from reference TRBV28 and TRBJ1-1, reads DVKVTQSSRYLVKRTGEKVFLECVQDMDHENMFWYRQDPGLGLRLIYFSYDVKMKEKGDIPEGYSVSREKKERFSLILESASTNQTSMYLCASRYRVGTEAFFGQGTRLTVV.

The CDR3 DNA sequence: TGTGCCAGCAGCGTAGACCTAGCGGGAGGCACAGATACGCAGTATTTT. Its protein is CASSVDLAGGTDTQYF. The chain recombines TRBV9 with TRBJ2-3; 10 bases map to TRBD2. V shed 0 bases, J shed 1 base, and the junction held 2 bases outside the gene matches. Per germline, CDR1 SGDLS and CDR2 YYNGEE. The CDR3 consists of 16 residues.

The chain recombines TRBV29-1 with TRBJ1-1; 11 bases map to TRBD1. This CDR3 spans 13 amino acids. With V trimmed by 6 bases and J by 4 bases, 4 bases remained unmatched. Germline V gene lookup returns CDR1 SQVTM and CDR2 ANQGSEA. CDR3 in amino acids: CSVDRGRGTEAFF. CDR3 DNA: TGCAGCGTGGACAGGGGGCGAGGCACTGAAGCTTTCTTT.

The chain links TRBV9 to TRBJ2-1; 8 bases line up with TRBD2. CDR3 size: 16 residues. V gave up 4 bases and J gave up 4 bases; unmatched junction bases: 10. In germline, CDR1 is SGDLS, CDR2 YYNGEE. The CDR3 protein is CASSTSPGLDYNEQFF. In DNA, the CDR3 is TGTGCCAGCAGCACGTCACCGGGACTAGATTACAATGAGCAGTTCTTC.

This sequence joins TRBV5-1 and TRBJ2-3; 9 nucleotides match TRBD1. V lost 3 bases and J lost 4; bases outside the gene matches: 6. The CDR3 is made up of 15 amino acids. Germline CDR1 is SGHRS and CDR2 is YFSETQ. The DNA of the CDR3 is TGCGCCAGCAGCTCCGGGACAGGGATGGCAGATACGCAGTATTTT. Amino acid sequence: CASSSGTGMADTQYF.

The rearrangement links TRBV14 to TRBJ2-1; 11 positions match TRBD2. The germline V gene encodes CDR1 SGHDN and CDR2 FVKESK. Trimming removed 2 bases from V and 6 bases from J; junction bases left unmatched: 9. CDR3 length: 17 residues. CDR3 residues: CASSQRLLAGGTNEQFF. CDR3 nucleotide sequence: TGTGCCAGCAGCCAAAGGCTCCTAGCGGGAGGAACCAATGAGCAGTTCTTC. The full variable domain, with the rest looked up from reference TRBV14 and TRBJ2-1, is EAGVTQFPSHSVIEKGQTVTLRCDPISGHDNLYWYRRVMGKEIKFLLHFVKESKQDESGMPNNRFLAERTGGTYSTLKVQPAELEDSGVYFCASSQRLLAGGTNEQFFGPGTRLTVL.

V and J are TRBV6-6 and TRBJ2-1; no clear D. The CDR3 covers 15 residues. Per the germline V gene, CDR1 is MNHNY and CDR2 is SVGAGI (reference sequence). The V gene lost 2 bases and the J gene lost 0 bases, with 8 bases spanning the gap. DNA of the CDR3: TGTGCCAGCAGTTACCGGGTCAGCTCCTACAATGAGCAGTTCTTC. As protein: CASSYRVSSYNEQFF.

The CDR3 DNA reads TGTGCCAGCAGCTCGCTCGTGGGGTTCGGACTACCATCCTACAATGAGCAGTTCTTC. Its protein is CASSSLVGFGLPSYNEQFF. V is TRBV7-3 and J is TRBJ2-1; maybe TRBD2 (6 bases). CDR3 length: 19 amino acids. Germline V lookup: CDR1 SGHTA, CDR2 FQGTGA. The ends were cut back, 4 bases at V and 1 base at J, with 23 bases in the middle.